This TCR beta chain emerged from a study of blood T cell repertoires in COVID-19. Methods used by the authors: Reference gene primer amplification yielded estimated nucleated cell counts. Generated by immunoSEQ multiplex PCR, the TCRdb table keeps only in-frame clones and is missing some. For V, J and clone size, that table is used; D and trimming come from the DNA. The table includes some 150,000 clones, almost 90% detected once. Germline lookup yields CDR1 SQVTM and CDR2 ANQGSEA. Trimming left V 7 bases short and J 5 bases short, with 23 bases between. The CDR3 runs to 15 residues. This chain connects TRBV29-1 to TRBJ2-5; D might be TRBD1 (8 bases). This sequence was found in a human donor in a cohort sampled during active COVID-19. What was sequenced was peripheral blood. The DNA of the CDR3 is TGCAGCGCCGGGGAGGGGCAGGGGGCCGGCGAGACCCAGTACTTC. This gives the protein CSAGEGQGAGETQYF.